This T cell receptor beta chain was sequenced in a study of cytomegalovirus exposure and HLA in healthy donors. The CDR3 extends over 15 amino acids. Germline CDR1 MNHEY, CDR2 SVGAGI. Trimming pared 0 bases from V and 0 bases from J, leaving 9 bases between. PCR involved 60 Vbeta and 13 Jbeta primers. Profiled with immunoSEQ multiplex PCR; TCRdb holds only in-frame clones, not every one. The table shows more than 95,000 clones, with 75% to 80% occurring only once. The TCR originated in a man in his 60s in good health and CMV-seropositive. The gene calls are TRBV6-5 and TRBJ2-7; D remains ambiguous. Sequences were obtained from PBMCs. As DNA, the CDR3 is TGTGCCAGCAGTTACTCTTGGGCCAGCTCCTACGAGCAGTACTTC. Residues: CASSYSWASSYEQYF.